This record concerns one T cell receptor (beta chain) sequence. As processed by the authors: Amplification of reference gene primers provided the estimated nucleated cell counts. Generated by immunoSEQ multiplex PCR, the TCRdb table keeps only in-frame clones and is missing some. V, J and clone size were drawn from that table, and D and trimming were deduced from the DNA. The sample consists of some 80,000 clones, roughly three quarters of them appearing once. The data were taken from a study of blood T cell repertoires in COVID-19. Study background: T cells, B-cell-depleted T cells, or PBMCs supplied cDNA or gDNA.

This CDR3 comprises 15 residues. CDR1 and CDR2 from the germline V gene are KGHDR and SFDVKD. V was clipped by 3 bases and J by 1 base; unmatched bases: 2. Followed over time, Seattle patients had been enrolled while infection was active. This chain uses TRBV24-1 with TRBJ2-3; 8 nucleotides line up with TRBD1. The TCR originated in a man in his 60s with COVID-19, enrolled during active disease. The specimen was peripheral blood. The DNA for the CDR3 is TGTGCCACCAGTGATGTGACAGGGGGCACAGATACGCAGTATTTT. It is translated as CATSDVTGGTDTQYF.